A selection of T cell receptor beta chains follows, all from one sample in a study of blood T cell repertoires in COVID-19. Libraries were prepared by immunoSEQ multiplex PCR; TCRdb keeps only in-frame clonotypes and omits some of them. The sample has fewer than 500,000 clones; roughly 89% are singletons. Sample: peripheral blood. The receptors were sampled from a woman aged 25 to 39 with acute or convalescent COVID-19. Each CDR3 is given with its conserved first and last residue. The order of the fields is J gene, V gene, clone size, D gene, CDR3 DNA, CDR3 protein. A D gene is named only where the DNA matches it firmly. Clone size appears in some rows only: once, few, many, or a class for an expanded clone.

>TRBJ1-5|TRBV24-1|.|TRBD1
TGTGCCACCAGTGACAAGGACAGGGGTCAGCCCCAGCATTTT
CATSDKDRGQPQHF
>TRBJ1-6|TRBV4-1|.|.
TGCGCCAGCAGCCCCGCCCCCTACGAATCACCCCTCCACTTT
CASSPAPYESPLHF
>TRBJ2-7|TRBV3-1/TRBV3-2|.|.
TGTGCCAGCAGCCCTTACAGGAGCTCCTACGAGCAGTACTTC
CASSPYRSSYEQYF
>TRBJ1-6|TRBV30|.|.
TGTGCCTGGGGACGTACAGCCCTCCACTTT
CAWGRTALHF
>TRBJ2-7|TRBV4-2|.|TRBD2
TGTGCCAGCAGCCAAGTGCTAGCGGGGGGGACAGTATACGAGCAGTACTTC
CASSQVLAGGTVYEQYF
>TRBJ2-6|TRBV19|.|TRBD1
TGTGCCAGTAGACGGACAGGGGAAGGCTCTGGGGCCAACGTCCTGACTTTC
CASRRTGEGSGANVLTF
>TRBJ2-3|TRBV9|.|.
TGTGCCAGCAGCGACCGGTTCAGCACAGATACGCAGTATTTT
CASSDRFSTDTQYF
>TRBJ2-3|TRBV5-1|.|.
TGCGCCAGCAGCTTGGAGGGCAGGGGGGCAGATACGCAGTATTTT
CASSLEGRGADTQYF
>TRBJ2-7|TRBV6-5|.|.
TGTGCCAGCACTACACTTCAGGGGATGGGTTACGAGCAGTACTTC
CASTTLQGMGYEQYF
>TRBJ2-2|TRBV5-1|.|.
TGCGCCAGCAGCTTGTTCCCGACAGTCGGCACCGGGGAGCTGTTTTTT
CASSLFPTVGTGELFF
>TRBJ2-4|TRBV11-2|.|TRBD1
TGTGCCAGCAGCTTAGATGGACCCGGGACAGTCAACATTCAGTACTTC
CASSLDGPGTVNIQYF
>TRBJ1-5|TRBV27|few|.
TGTGCCAGCAGGGGGGGATCTCCCGGCGGGCCCCAGCCCCAGCATTTT
CASRGGSPGGPQPQHF
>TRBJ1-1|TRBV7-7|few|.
TGTGCCAGCAGCTTCCTGGGGGGGGTCCCGGACACTGAAGCTTTCTTT
CASSFLGGVPDTEAFF
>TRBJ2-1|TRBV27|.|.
TGTGCCAGCAGTTTTGGGGGCAGAAGGGAGCAGTTCTTC
CASSFGGRREQFF
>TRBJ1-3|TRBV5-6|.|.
TGTGCCAGCAGCCACGATACAGGCTCTGGAAACACCATATATTTT
CASSHDTGSGNTIYF
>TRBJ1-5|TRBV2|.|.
TGTGCCAGCAGTGAAAAAGCACTCGGCAATCAGCCCCAGCATTTT
CASSEKALGNQPQHF
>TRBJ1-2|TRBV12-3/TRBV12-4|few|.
TGTGCCAGCAGTTTCTCAGTGAACTATGGCTACACCTTC
CASSFSVNYGYTF
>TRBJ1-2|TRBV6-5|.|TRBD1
TGTGCCAGCAGTAGAACCGGGACAGGACACTATGGCTACACCTTC
CASSRTGTGHYGYTF
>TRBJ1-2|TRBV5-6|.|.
TGTGCCAGCAGCTCCGACAAGTCGGCCACCTTC
CASSSDKSATF
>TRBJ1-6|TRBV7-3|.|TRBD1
TGTGCCAGCAGCGCACAGGGGGCGAATAATTCACCCCTCCACTTT
CASSAQGANNSPLHF
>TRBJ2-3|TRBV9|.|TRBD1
TGTGCCAGCAGCCCCCACGACAGGGCCAGCACAGATACGCAGTATTTT
CASSPHDRASTDTQYF
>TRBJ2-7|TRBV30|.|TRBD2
TGTGCCTGGAGAGAACCGGGACTAGCGTTGACTCAGTACTTC
CAWREPGLALTQYF
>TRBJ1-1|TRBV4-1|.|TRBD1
TGCGCCAGCAGCCCCGGGGACAGGGAGCCCCCTGAAGCTTTCTTT
CASSPGDREPPEAFF
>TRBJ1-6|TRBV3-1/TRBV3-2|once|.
TGTGCCAGCAGCCCCGAGGGCTATAATTCACCCCTCCACTTT
CASSPEGYNSPLHF
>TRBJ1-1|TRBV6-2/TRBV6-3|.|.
TGTGCCAGCAGTTTAGGGGGTGAAGCTTTCTTT
CASSLGGEAFF
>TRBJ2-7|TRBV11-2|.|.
TGTGCCAGCAGCTTAGACTTTAGGGGAGGCTCCTACGAGCAGTACTTC
CASSLDFRGGSYEQYF
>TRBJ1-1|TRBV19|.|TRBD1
TGTGCCAGTAGTATAGTTGGGACAGGGGTAAACACTGAAGCTTTCTTT
CASSIVGTGVNTEAFF
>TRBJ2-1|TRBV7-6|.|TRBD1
TGTGCCAGCAGCTTAGCTGGGGACAGTTACAATGAGCAGTTCTTC
CASSLAGDSYNEQFF
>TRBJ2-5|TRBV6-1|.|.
TGTGCCAGCAGTGACGGGTTGTTCGAGACCCAGTACTTC
CASSDGLFETQYF
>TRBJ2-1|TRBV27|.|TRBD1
TGTGCCAGCAGTTTATCGGTAGGGGGCTTTTACTACAATGAGCAGTTCTTC
CASSLSVGGFYYNEQFF
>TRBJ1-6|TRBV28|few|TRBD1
TGTGCCAGCGGATCGGGACAGCTTAGGAATTCACCCCTCCACTTT
CASGSGQLRNSPLHF